This TCR beta chain originates from a study of radiotherapy plus CTLA-4 blockade in lung cancer. Study details: An objective response was seen in around 17% of patients, and disease control in more than 25%. Study-wide points: Following radiotherapy plus ipilimumab, tumor-derived TCR clones expanded in the blood.

The CDR3 extends over 15 amino acids. The germline V gene has CDR1 GTSNPN and CDR2 SVGIG (reference sequence). The V end was cut by 3 bases, the J end by 6 bases, with 15 bases between. As for this clone: Its specificity is unknown.

Sequencing used immunoSEQ multiplex PCR; TCRdb keeps in-frame clones, though not all of them. The sample holds about 51,000 clones, around 75% seen once. The V gene is TRBV30, the J gene TRBJ1-6; D might be TRBD1 (5 bases). Specimen: peripheral blood, collected from a patient treated with radiotherapy plus ipilimumab. This TCR was sampled from a human donor with non-small cell lung cancer who had a complete response to radiotherapy plus ipilimumab. The CDR3 spells CAWSVETAGNSPLHF. DNA for the CDR3: TGTGCCTGGAGCGTCGAGACAGCTGGTAATTCACCCCTCCACTTT.